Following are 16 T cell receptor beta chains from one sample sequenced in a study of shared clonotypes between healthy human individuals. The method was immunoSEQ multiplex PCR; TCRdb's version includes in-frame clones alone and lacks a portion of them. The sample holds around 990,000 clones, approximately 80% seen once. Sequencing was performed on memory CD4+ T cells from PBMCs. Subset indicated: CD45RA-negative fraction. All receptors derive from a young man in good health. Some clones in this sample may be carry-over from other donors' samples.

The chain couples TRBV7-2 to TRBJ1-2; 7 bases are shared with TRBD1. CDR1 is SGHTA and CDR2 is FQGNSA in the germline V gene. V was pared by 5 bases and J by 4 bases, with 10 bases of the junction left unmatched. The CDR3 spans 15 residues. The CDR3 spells CASSRGQVGGYGYTF. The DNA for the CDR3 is TGTGCCAGCAGCCGCGGACAGGTTGGGGGCTATGGCTACACCTTC.

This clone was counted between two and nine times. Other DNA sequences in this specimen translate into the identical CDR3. CDR3 amino acids: CASRPRGSGANVLTF. In DNA form, the CDR3 reads TGTGCCAGTAGACCTCGGGGATCAGGGGCCAACGTCCTGACTTTC. The J gene is TRBJ2-6, the V gene TRBV19, with a weak D call TRBD2 (5 bases). The CDR3 totals 15 residues. CDR1 and CDR2 from the germline V gene are LNHDA and SQIVND (reference sequence). Deletions cut 6 bases from V and 4 bases from J, with 13 bases between.

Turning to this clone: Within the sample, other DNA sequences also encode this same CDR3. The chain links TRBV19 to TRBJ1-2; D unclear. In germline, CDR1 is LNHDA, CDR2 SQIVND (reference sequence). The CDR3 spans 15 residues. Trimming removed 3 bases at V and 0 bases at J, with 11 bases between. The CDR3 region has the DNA TGTGCCAGTAGTATCGTAGGCACAACTAACTATGGCTACACCTTC. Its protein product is CASSIVGTTNYGYTF. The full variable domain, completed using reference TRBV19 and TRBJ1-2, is DGGITQSPKYLFRKEGQNVTLSCEQNLNHDAMYWYRQDPGQGLRLIYYSQIVNDFQKGDIAEGYSVSREKKESFPLTVTSAQKNPTAFYLCASSIVGTTNYGYTFGSGTRLTVV.

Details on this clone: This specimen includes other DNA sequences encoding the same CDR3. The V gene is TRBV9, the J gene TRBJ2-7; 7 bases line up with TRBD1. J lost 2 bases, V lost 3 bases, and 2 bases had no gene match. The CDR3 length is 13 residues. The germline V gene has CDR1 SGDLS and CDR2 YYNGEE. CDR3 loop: CASSATGAYEQYF. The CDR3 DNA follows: TGTGCCAGCAGCGCTACAGGGGCCTACGAGCAGTACTTC.

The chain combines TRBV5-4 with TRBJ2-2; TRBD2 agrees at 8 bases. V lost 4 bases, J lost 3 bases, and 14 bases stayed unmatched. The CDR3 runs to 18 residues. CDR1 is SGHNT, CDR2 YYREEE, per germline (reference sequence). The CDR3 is CASSLGSGAGVDTGELFF. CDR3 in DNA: TGTGCCAGCAGCCTGGGGAGTGGAGCGGGAGTAGACACCGGGGAGCTGTTTTTT.

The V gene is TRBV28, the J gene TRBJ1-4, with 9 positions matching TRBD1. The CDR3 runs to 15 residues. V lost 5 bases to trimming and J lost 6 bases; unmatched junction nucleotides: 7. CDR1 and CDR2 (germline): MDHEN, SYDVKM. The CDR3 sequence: CASSTPGQGYEKLFF. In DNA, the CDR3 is TGTGCCAGCAGTACTCCGGGACAGGGCTATGAAAAACTGTTTTTT. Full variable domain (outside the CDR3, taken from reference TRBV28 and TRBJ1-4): DVKVTQSSRYLVKRTGEKVFLECVQDMDHENMFWYRQDPGLGLRLIYFSYDVKMKEKGDIPEGYSVSREKKERFSLILESASTNQTSMYLCASSTPGQGYEKLFFGSGTQLSVL.

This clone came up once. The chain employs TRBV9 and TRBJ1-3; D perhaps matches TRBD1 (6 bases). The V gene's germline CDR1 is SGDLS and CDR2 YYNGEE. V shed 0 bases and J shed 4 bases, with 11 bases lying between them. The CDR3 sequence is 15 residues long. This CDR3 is CASSVDWGPGNTIYF. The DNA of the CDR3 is TGTGCCAGCAGCGTAGATTGGGGGCCCGGAAACACCATATATTTT.

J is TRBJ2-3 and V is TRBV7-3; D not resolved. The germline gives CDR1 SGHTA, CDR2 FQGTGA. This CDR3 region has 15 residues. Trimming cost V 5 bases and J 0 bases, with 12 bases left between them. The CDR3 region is CASSPSSRSTDTQYF. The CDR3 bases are TGTGCCAGCAGCCCGTCCTCCCGGAGCACAGATACGCAGTATTTT.

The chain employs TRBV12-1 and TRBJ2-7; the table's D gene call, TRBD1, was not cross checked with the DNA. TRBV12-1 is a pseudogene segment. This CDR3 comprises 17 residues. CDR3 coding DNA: TGTGCCAGCAGCTACCATGACGGGACAGGTTATTCCTACGAGCAGTACTTC. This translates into CASSYHDGTGYSYEQYF.

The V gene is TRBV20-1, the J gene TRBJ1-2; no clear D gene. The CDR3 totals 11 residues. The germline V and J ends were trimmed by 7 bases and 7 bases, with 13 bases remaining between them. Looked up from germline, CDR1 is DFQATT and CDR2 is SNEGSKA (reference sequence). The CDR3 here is CSVHKAAGYTF. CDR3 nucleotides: TGCAGTGTTCACAAGGCGGCTGGCTACACCTTC.

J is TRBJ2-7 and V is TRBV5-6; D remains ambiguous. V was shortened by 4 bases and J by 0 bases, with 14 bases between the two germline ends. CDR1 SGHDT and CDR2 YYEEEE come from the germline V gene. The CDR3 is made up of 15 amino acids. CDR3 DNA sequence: TGTGCCAGCAGCCCGGGCAGGCAGAGCTCCTACGAGCAGTACTTC. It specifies CASSPGRQSSYEQYF.

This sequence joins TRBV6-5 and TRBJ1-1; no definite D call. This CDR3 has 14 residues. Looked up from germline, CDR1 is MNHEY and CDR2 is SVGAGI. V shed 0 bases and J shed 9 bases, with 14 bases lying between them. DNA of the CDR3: TGTGCCAGCAGTTACTCGATAAGTTTACCGAAAGCTTTCTTT. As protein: CASSYSISLPKAFF.

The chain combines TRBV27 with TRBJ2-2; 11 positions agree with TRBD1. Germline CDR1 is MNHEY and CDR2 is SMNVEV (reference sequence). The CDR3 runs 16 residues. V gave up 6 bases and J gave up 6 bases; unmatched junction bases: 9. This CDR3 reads CASRDRDRGFAGELFF. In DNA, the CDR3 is TGTGCCAGCAGAGACCGGGACAGGGGGTTCGCCGGGGAGCTGTTTTTT.

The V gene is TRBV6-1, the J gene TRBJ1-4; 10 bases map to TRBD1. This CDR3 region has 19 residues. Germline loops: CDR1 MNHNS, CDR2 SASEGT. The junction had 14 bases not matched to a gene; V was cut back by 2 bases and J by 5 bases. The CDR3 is CASSERMLTGGGRNEKLFF. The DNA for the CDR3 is TGTGCCAGCAGTGAAAGGATGTTGACAGGGGGCGGAAGGAATGAAAAACTGTTTTTT.

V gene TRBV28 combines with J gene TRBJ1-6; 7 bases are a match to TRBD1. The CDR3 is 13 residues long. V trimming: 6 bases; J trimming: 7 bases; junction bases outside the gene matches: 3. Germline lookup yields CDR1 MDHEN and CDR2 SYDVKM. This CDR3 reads CASRTGYNSPLHF. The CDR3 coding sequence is TGTGCCAGCAGGACAGGGTACAATTCACCCCTCCACTTT. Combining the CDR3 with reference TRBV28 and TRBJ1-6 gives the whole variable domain DVKVTQSSRYLVKRTGEKVFLECVQDMDHENMFWYRQDPGLGLRLIYFSYDVKMKEKGDIPEGYSVSREKKERFSLILESASTNQTSMYLCASRTGYNSPLHFGNGTRLTVT.

Here the CDR3 reads CASSKGTTSSYEQYF. The CDR3 bases are TGCGCCAGCAGCAAAGGGACTACCTCCTCCTACGAGCAGTACTTC. The chain uses TRBV5-1 and TRBJ2-7; 7 bases are a match to TRBD2. The trim removed 4 bases at V and 0 bases at J, leaving 7 bases unmatched. Germline assignment: CDR1 SGHRS and CDR2 YFSETQ. The CDR3 sequence is 15 residues long.